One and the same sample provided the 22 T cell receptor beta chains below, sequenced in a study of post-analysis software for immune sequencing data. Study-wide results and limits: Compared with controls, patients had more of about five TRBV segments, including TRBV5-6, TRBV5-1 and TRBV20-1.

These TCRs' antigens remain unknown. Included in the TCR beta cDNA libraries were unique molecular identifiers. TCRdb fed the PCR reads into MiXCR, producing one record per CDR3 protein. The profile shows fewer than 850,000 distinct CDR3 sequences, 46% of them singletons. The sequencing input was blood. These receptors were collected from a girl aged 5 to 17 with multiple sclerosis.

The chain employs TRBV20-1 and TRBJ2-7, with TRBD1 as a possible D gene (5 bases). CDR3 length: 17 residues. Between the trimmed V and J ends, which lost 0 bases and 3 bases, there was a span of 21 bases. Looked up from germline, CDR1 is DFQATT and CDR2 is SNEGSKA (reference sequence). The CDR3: CSARDLGRGQGNYEQYF. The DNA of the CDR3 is TGCAGTGCTAGAGATTTAGGACGAGGCCAGGGAAACTACGAGCAGTACTTC.

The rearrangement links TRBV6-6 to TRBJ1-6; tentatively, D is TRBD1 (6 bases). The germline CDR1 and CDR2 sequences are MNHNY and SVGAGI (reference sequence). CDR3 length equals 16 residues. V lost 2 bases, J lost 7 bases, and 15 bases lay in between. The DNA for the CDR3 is TGTGCCAGCAGTTACCTAGGGTTGAGGGGGAATTCACCCCTCCACTTT. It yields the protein CASSYLGLRGNSPLHF.

The CDR3 is CASSPRTGGDTQYF. The CDR3 DNA sequence: TGCGCCAGCAGCCCCCGGACAGGCGGTGATACGCAGTATTTT. The V and J genes are TRBV5-1 and TRBJ2-3, with 7 nucleotides matching TRBD1. With 4 bases clipped from V and 6 bases from J, the junction kept 8 bases outside the gene matches. The germline V gene encodes CDR1 SGHRS and CDR2 YFSETQ. The CDR3 has 14 amino acids.

CDR3 nucleotide sequence: TGTGCCAGCAGCCAAGTCTCCGAAACCGGTCAGCCCCAGCATTTT. Translating it yields CASSQVSETGQPQHF. The chain uses TRBV4-2 and TRBJ1-5; D call uncertain. This CDR3 has 15 amino acids. The V end was cut by 1 base, the J end by 6 bases, with 13 bases between. Germline-derived CDR1 and CDR2 are LGHNA and YNFKEQ.

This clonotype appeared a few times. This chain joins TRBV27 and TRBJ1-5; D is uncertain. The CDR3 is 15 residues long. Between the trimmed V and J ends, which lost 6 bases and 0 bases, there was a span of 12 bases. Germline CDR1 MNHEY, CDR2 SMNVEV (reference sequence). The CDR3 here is CASSRVGYSNQPQHF. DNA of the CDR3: TGTGCCAGCAGCAGAGTGGGGTATAGCAATCAGCCCCAGCATTTT.

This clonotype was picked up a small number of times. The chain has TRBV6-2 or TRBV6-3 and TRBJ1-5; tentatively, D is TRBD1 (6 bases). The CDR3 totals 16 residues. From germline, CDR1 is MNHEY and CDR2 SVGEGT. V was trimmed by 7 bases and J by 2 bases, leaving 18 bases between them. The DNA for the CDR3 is TGTGCCAGCAATTTCAGGGGCCCTAGGGGCAATCAGCCCCAGCATTTT. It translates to CASNFRGPRGNQPQHF.

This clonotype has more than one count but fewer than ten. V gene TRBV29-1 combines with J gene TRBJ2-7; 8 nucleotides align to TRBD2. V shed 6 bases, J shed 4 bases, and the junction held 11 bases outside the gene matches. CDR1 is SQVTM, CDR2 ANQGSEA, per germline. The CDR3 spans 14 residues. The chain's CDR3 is CSVGGAGEFYEQYF. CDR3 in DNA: TGCAGCGTCGGGGGGGCGGGAGAGTTTTACGAGCAGTACTTC.

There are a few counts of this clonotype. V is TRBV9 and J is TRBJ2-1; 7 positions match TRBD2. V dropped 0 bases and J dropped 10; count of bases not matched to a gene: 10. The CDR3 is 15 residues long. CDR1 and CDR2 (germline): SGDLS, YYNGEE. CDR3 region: CASSVVGLEAGEQFF. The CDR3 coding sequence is TGTGCCAGCAGCGTAGTGGGCCTCGAAGCGGGAGAGCAGTTCTTC.

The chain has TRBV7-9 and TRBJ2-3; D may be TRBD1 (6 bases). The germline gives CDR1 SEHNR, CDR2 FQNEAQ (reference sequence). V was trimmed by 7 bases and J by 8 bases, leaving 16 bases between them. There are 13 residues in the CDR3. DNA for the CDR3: TGTGCCAGCACCTCTCCGGACAGCCGTACGCAGTATTTT. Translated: CASTSPDSRTQYF.

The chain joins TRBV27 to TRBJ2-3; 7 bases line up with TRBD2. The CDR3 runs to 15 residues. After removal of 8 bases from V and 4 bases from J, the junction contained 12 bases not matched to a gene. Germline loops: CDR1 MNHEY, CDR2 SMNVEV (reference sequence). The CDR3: CASGTPSGHSDTQYF. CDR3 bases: TGTGCCAGCGGAACGCCTAGCGGCCACTCAGATACGCAGTATTTT.

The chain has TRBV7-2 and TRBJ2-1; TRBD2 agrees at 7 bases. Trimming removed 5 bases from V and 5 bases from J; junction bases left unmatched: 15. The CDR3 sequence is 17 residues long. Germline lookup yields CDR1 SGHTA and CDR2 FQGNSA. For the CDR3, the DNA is TGTGCCAGCAGCCACCGCGGGGGATTATACGCTAACAATGAGCAGTTCTTC. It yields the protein CASSHRGGLYANNEQFF.

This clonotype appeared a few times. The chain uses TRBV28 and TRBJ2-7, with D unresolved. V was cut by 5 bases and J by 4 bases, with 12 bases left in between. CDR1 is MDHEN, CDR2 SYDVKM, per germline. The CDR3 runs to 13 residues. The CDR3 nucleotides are TGTGCCAGCAGTCGGGTAATGGGGTACGAGCAGTACTTC. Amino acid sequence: CASSRVMGYEQYF.

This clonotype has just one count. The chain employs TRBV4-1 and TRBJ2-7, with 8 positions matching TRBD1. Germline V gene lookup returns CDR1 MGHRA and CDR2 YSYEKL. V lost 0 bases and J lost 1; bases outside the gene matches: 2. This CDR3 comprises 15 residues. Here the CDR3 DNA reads TGCGCCAGCAGCCAAGAACAGGGGGGTTCCTACGAGCAGTACTTC. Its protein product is CASSQEQGGSYEQYF.

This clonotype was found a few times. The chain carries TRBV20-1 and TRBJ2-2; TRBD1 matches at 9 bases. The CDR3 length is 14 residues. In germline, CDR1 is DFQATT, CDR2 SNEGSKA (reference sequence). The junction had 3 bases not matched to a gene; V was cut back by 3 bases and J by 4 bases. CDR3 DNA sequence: TGCAGTGCTAGTAGGGACAGGGTCACCGGGGAGCTGTTTTTT. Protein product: CSASRDRVTGELFF.

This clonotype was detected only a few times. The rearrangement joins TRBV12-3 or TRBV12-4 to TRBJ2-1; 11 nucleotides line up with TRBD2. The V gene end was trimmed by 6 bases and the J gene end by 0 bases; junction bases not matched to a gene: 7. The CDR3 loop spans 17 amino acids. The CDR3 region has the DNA TGTGCCAGCAGGGGAGGGACTAGCGGTAGCTCCTACAATGAGCAGTTCTTC. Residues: CASRGGTSGSSYNEQFF.

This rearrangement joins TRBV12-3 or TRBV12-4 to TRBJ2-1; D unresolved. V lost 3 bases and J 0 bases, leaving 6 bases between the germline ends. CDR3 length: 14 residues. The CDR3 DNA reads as TGTGCCAGCAGTTTGTCGTACTCCTACAATGAGCAGTTCTTC. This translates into CASSLSYSYNEQFF.

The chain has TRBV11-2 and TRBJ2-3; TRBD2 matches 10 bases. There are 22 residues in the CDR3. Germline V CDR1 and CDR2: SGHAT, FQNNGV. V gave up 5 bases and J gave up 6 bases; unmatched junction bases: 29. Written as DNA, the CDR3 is TGTGCCAGCAGCCGGAATAGCGGGAGGCCCCCCCTACTCGGTCGTCCCGTCGATACGCAGTATTTT. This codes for CASSRNSGRPPLLGRPVDTQYF.

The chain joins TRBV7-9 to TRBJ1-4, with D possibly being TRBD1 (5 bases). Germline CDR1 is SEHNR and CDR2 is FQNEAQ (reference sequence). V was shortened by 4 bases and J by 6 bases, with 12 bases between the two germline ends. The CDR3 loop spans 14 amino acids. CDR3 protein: CASSSSGTHEKLFF. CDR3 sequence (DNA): TGTGCCAGCAGCTCGTCGGGGACCCATGAAAAACTGTTTTTT. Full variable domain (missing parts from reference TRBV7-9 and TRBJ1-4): DTGVSQNPRHKITKRGQNVTFRCDPISEHNRLYWYRQTLGQGPEFLTYFQNEAQLEKSRLLSDRFSAERPKGSFSTLEIQRTEQGDSAMYLCASSSSGTHEKLFFGSGTQLSVL.

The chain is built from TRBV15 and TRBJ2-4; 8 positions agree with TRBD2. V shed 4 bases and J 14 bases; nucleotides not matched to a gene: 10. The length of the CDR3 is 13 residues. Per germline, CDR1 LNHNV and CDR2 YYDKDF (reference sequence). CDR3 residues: CATSIRRGDEKYF. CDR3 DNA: TGTGCCACCAGCATTCGGCGGGGGGATGAGAAGTACTTC. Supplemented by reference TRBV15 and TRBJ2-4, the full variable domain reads DAMVIQNPRYQVTQFGKPVTLSCSQTLNHNVMYWYQQKSSQAPKLLFHYYDKDFNNEADTPDNFQSRRPNTSFCFLDIRSPGLGDTAMYLCATSIRRGDEKYFGAGTRLSVL.

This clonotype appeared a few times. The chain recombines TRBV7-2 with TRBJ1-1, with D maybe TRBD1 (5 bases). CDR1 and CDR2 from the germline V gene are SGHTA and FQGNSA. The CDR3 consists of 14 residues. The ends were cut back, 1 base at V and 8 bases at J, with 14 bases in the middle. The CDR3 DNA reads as TGTGCCAGCAGCTTAGAGGGACGCCGGGGGGAAGCTTTCTTT. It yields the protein CASSLEGRRGEAFF.

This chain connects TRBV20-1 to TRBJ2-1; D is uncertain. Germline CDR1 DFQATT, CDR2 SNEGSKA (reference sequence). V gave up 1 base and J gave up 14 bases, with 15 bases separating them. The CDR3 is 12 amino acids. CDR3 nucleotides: TGCAGTGCTAGAGTTGGGCAAGCGACGGAGTTCTTC. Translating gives CSARVGQATEFF.

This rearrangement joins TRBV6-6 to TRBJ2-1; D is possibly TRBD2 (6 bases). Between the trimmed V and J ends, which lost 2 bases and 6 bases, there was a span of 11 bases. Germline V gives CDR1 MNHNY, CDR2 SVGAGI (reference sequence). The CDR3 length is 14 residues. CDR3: CASSYRLATNEQFF. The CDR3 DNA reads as TGTGCCAGCAGTTACAGGCTAGCGACCAATGAGCAGTTCTTC.